Reported below is one T cell receptor (beta chain). The source of the sample is a study of shared clonotypes between healthy human individuals. Assay runs were performed at deep level. The authors distributed each subset's genomic DNA evenly over several immunoSEQ plates. The input for sorted-subset replicate PCRs was around 200 ng DNA, tens of thousands of T cell genomes. Clones were read by immunoSEQ multiplex PCR, and TCRdb kept only the in-frame ones, dropping some. Of approximately 1,500,000 clones listed, more than 95% are singletons. This clonotype originated in a man between 25 and 39 years old in good health. The sequenced material came from naive CD4+ T cells sorted from blood. As to subset: CD45RA+ positively selected.

The CDR3 DNA reads as TGTGCCAGCAGTTATCTTCCCGGGACAGGGGGCACTGAAGCTTTCTTT. It translates to CASSYLPGTGGTEAFF. The chain joins TRBV28 to TRBJ1-1; TRBD1 aligns across 11 bases. The CDR3 spans 16 residues. Trimming at V came to 4 bases and at J to 4 bases, leaving 8 bases not matched to a gene. The germline V gene encodes CDR1 MDHEN and CDR2 SYDVKM.